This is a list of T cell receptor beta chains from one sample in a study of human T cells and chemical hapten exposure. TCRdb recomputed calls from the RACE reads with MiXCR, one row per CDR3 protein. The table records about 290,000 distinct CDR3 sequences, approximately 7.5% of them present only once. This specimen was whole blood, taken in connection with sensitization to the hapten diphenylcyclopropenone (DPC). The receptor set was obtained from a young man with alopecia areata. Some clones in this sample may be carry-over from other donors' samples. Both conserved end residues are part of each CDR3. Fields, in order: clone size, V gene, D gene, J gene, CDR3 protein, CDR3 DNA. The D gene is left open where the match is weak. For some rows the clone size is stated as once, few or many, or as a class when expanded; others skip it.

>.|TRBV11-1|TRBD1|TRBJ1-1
CASSLYGRGPNTEAFF
TGTGCCAGCAGCTTGTATGGAAGGGGGCCGAACACTGAAGCTTTCTTT
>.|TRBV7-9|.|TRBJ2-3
CASSRRTGTSTDTQYF
TGTGCCAGCAGCCGTCGTACCGGGACTAGCACAGATACGCAGTATTTT
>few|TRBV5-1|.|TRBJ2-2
CASSLAEDLTGELFF
TGCGCCAGCAGCTTGGCCGAAGACTTGACCGGGGAGCTGTTTTTT
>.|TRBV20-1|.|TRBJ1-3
CSARDPRQVANTIYF
TGCAGTGCTAGAGACCCTAGACAGGTGGCGAACACCATATATTTT
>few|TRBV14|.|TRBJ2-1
CASSPTGGSFYNEQFF
TGTGCCAGCAGCCCGACCGGGGGCTCTTTCTACAATGAGCAGTTCTTC
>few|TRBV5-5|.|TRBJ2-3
CASSFDVVGDTQYF
TGTGCCAGCAGCTTTGACGTGGTAGGGGATACGCAGTATTTT
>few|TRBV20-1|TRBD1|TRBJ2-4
CSAIDRGQSKAKNIQYF
TGCAGTGCCATCGACAGGGGCCAAAGCAAAGCCAAAAACATTCAGTACTTC
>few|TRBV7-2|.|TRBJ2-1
CASSQESGSGEQFF
TGTGCCAGCAGCCAAGAGTCGGGGTCGGGTGAGCAGTTCTTC
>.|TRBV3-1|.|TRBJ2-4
CASSPGEYGIQYF
TGTGCCAGCAGCCCAGGGGAATACGGCATTCAGTACTTC
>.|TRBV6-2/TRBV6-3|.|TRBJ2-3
CASKLRGPTDTQYF
TGTGCCAGCAAGCTTCGGGGGCCTACAGATACGCAGTATTTT
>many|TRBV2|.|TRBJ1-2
CASNRDYGYTF
TGTGCCAGCAATAGGGACTATGGCTACACCTTC
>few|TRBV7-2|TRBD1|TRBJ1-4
CASSGQGLAVEKLFF
TGTGCCAGCAGCGGACAGGGGTTGGCCGTCGAAAAACTGTTTTTT
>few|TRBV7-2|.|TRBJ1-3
CASSLRQAGHTIYF
TGTGCCAGCAGCTTACGACAGGCTGGACACACCATATATTTT
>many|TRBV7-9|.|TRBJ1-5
CASSLGGRGSDQPQHF
TGTGCCAGCAGCCTAGGTGGCAGGGGTAGTGATCAGCCCCAGCATTTT
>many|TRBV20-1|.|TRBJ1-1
CSATDTNTEAFF
TGCAGTGCAACGGACACGAACACTGAAGCTTTCTTT
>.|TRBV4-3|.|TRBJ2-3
CASSQRQPSTDTQYF
TGCGCCAGCAGCCAAAGACAGCCTAGCACAGATACGCAGTATTTT
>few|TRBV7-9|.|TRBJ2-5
CASSLVGSARTQYF
TGTGCCAGCAGCTTAGTAGGCAGTGCAAGGACCCAGTACTTC
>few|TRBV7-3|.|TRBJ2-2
CASSRIAGNTATGELFF
TGTGCCAGCAGCCGCATTGCCGGGAACACGGCCACCGGGGAGCTGTTTTTT
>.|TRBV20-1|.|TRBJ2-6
CSAEIVYSDSGANVLTF
TGCAGTGCTGAAATAGTGTATTCTGACTCTGGGGCCAACGTCCTGACTTTC
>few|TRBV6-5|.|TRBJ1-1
CASRRGGSEAFF
TGTGCCAGCAGAAGAGGGGGGTCTGAAGCTTTCTTT
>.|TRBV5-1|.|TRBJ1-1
CASSLDGAGYTEAFF
TGCGCCAGCAGCTTGGATGGGGCCGGATACACTGAAGCTTTCTTT
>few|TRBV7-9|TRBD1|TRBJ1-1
CASSLPRTGDETSFF
TGTGCCAGCAGCTTACCGCGGACAGGGGACGAAACGTCTTTCTTT
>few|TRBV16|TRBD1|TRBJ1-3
CASSQPGSRDRVSGNTIYF
TGTGCCAGCAGCCAACCTGGCTCCCGGGACAGGGTGTCTGGAAACACCATATATTTT
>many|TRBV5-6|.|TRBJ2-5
CASSLGSGLQETQYF
TGTGCCAGCAGCTTGGGCTCAGGACTCCAAGAGACCCAGTACTTC